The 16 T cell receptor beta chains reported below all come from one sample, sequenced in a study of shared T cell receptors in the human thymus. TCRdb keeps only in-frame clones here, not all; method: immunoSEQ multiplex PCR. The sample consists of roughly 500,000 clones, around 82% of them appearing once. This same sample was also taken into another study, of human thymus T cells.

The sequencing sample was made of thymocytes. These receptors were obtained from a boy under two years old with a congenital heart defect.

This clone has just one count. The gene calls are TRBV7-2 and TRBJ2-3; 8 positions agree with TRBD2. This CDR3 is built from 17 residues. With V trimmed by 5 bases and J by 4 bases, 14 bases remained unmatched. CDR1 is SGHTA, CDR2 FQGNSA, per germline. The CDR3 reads CASSPMQRESWADTQYF. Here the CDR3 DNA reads TGTGCCAGCAGCCCAATGCAGCGGGAGAGTTGGGCAGATACGCAGTATTTT. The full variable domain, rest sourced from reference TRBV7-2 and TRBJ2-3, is GAGVSQSPSNKVTEKGKDVELRCDPISGHTALYWYRQSLGQGLEFLIYFQGNSAPDKSGLPSDRFSAERTGGSVSTLTIQRTQQEDSAVYLCASSPMQRESWADTQYFGPGTRLTVL.

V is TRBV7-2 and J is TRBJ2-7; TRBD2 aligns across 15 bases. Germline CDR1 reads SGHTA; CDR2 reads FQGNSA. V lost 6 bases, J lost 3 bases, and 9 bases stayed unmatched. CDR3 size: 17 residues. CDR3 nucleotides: TGTGCCAGCAGGGGGTGGACTAGCGGGAGGGAATTCTACGAGCAGTACTTC. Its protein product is CASRGWTSGREFYEQYF.

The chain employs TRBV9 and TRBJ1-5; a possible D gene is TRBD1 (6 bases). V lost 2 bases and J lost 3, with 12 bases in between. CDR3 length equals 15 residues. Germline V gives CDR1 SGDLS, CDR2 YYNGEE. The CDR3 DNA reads TGTGCCAGCAGCGTGCAGGGGAGGGTCAATCAGCCCCAGCATTTT. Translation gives CASSVQGRVNQPQHF.

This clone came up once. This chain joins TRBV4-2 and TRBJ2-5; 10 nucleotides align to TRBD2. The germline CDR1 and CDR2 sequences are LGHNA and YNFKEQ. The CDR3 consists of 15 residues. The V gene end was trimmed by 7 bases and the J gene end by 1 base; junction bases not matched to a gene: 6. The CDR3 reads CASTRGLASQETQYF. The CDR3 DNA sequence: TGTGCCAGCACTAGGGGACTAGCGAGCCAAGAGACCCAGTACTTC.

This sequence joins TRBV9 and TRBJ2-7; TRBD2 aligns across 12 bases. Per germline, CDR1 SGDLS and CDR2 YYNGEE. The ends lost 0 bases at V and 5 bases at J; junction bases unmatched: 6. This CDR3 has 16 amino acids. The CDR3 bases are TGTGCCAGCAGCGTAGGAGGACTAGCGGGGAACCACGAGCAGTACTTC. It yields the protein CASSVGGLAGNHEQYF.

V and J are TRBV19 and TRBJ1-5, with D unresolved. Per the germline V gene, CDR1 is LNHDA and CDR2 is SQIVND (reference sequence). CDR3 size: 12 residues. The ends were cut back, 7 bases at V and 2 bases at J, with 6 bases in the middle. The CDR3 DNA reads TGTGCCAGTACGGGAGGCAATCAGCCCCAGCATTTT. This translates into CASTGGNQPQHF.

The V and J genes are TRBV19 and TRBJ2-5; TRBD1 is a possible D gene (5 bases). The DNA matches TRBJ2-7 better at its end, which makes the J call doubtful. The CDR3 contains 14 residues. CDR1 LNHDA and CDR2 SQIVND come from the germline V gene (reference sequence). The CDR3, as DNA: TGTGCCAGTACCTCTAGGGGCCCCAGCTACGAGCAGTACTTC. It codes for CASTSRGPSYEQYF.

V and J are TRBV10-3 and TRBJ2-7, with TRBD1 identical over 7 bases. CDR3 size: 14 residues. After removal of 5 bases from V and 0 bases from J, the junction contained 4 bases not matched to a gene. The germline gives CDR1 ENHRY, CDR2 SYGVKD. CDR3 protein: CAISSGQASYEQYF. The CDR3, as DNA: TGTGCCATCAGTTCAGGACAGGCCTCCTACGAGCAGTACTTC.

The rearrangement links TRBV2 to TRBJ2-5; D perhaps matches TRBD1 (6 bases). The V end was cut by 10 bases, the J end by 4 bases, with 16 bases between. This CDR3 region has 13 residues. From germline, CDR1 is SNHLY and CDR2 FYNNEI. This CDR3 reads CATFPGDGETQYF. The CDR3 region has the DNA TGTGCCACCTTCCCAGGGGACGGAGAGACCCAGTACTTC. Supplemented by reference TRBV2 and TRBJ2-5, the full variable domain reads EPEVTQTPSHQVTQMGQEVILRCVPISNHLYFYWYRQILGQKVEFLVSFYNNEISEKSEIFDDQFSVERPDGSNFTLKIRSTKLEDSAMYFCATFPGDGETQYFGPGTRLLVL.

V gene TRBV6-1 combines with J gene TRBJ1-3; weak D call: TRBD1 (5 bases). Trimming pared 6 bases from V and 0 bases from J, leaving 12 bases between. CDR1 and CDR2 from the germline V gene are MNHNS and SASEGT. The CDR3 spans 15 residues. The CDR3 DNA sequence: TGTGCCAGCAGGCCTCCAGGGAACTCTGGAAACACCATATATTTT. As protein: CASRPPGNSGNTIYF.

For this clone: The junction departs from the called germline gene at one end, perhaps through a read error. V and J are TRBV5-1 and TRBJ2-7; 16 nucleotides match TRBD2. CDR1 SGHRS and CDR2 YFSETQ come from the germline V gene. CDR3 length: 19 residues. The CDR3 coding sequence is TGCGCCAGCAGTTCGCCCCTCGGGACTAGCGGGAGGGCCGCTACCGTGCGGCACTTC. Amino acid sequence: CASSSPLGTSGRAATVRHF. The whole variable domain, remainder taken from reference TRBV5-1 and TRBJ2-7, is KAGVTQTPRYLIKTRGQQVTLSCSPISGHRSVSWYQQTPGQGLQFLFEYFSETQRNKGNFPGRFSGRQFSNSRSEMNVSTLELGDSALYLCASSSPLGTSGRAATVRHFGPGTRLTVT.

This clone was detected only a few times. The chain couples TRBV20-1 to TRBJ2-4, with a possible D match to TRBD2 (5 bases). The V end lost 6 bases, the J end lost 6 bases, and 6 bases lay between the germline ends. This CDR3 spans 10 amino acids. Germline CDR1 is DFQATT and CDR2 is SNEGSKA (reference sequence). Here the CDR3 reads CSAGRNIQYF. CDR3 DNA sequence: TGCAGTGCAGGGAGAAACATTCAGTACTTC.

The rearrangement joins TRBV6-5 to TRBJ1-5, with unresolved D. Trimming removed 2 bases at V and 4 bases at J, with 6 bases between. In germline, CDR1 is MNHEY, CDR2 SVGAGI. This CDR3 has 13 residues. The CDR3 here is CASSYGENQPQHF. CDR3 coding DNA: TGTGCCAGCAGTTACGGAGAAAATCAGCCCCAGCATTTT.

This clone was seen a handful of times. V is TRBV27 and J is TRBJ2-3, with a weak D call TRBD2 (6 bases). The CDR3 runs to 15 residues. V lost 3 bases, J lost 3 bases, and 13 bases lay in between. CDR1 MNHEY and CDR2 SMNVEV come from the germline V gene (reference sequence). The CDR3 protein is CASSFRRAGTDTQYF. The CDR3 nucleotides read TGTGCCAGCAGTTTTAGGAGGGCGGGGACAGATACGCAGTATTTT.

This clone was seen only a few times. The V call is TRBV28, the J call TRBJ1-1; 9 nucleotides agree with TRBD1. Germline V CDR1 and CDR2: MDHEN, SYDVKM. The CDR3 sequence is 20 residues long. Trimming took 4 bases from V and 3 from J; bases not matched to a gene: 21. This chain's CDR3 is CASSSITGTGTPFGDTEAFF. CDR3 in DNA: TGTGCCAGCAGTTCAATTACCGGGACAGGGACACCGTTCGGGGACACTGAAGCTTTCTTT.

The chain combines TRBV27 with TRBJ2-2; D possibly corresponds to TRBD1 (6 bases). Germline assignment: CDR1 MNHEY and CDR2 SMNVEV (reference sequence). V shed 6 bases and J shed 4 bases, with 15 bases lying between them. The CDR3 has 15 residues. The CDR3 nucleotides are TGTGCCAGCAGCCCCGGACAGAGATTCACCGGGGAGCTGTTTTTT. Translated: CASSPGQRFTGELFF.